This T cell receptor (beta chain) was captured by sequencing in a study of OX40 agonist ivuxolimab in advanced cancers. With 6 bases removed from V and 5 bases from J, the gap between germline ends came to 22 bases. The CDR3 covers 16 residues. The germline gives CDR1 KGHSH, CDR2 LQKENI. TCRdb's table, derived via immunoSEQ multiplex PCR, lists solely in-frame clones and lacks some. The table shows 65,000 to 95,000 clones, with 85% to 90% occurring only once. Prior autoimmune disease or systemic immunosuppression barred patients. This receptor was taken from an adult with an advanced solid tumor such as melanoma, head and neck, liver or kidney cancer. The chain has TRBV18 and TRBJ1-2; a weak D match, TRBD1 (5 bases). The sample was CD4+ or CD8+ T cells sorted from blood, taken in a trial of the OX40 agonist ivuxolimab. The DNA of the CDR3 is TGTGCCAGCTCCCGGGACGTTCCAGGGAGCCAGTATGGCTACACCTTC. Translated, it gives CASSRDVPGSQYGYTF. The full variable domain, rest sourced from reference TRBV18 and TRBJ1-2, is NAGVMQNPRHLVRRRGQEARLRCSPMKGHSHVYWYRQLPEEGLKFMVYLQKENIIDESGMPKERFSAEFPKEGPSILRIQQVVRGDSAAYFCASSRDVPGSQYGYTFGSGTRLTVV.